The 29 T cell receptor beta chains below were found in one sample sequenced in a study of CD8+ T cells in alopecia areata. Treatment noted: oral pan-JAK inhibitor, 5-10 mg twice daily. TCR sequencing used cDNA made by reverse transcription of extracted RNA. Clones were sequenced by immunoSEQ multiplex PCR, and TCRdb holds only the in-frame ones, with some missing. The sample has about 190,000 clones, over 60% seen once; the top ten hold more than 3.5%. The specimen comprised CD4+ T cells sorted from blood, sampled at week 4, from a patient treated with tofacitinib. These receptors all come from a human donor with alopecia areata.

The chain uses TRBV5-1 and TRBJ1-1; a possible D gene is TRBD1 (6 bases). There are 16 residues in the CDR3. Trimming pared 4 bases from V and 1 base from J, leaving 17 bases between. CDR1 is SGHRS and CDR2 is YFSETQ in the germline V gene. The CDR3 DNA is TGCGCCAGCAGCCCAATACAGGGCGGTCAGAACACTGAAGCTTTCTTT. Translated, it gives CASSPIQGGQNTEAFF.

The J gene is TRBJ2-1, the V gene TRBV5-1; a weak D match, TRBD1 (5 bases). The V end lost 5 bases, the J end lost 9 bases, and 15 bases lay between the germline ends. The CDR3 contains 13 residues. The V gene's germline CDR1 is SGHRS and CDR2 YFSETQ. CDR3: CASRQDPRGEQFF. CDR3 nucleotides: TGCGCCAGCAGACAGGACCCTCGCGGTGAGCAGTTCTTC.

The chain carries TRBV6-5 and TRBJ1-3; a weak D match, TRBD1 (5 bases). Germline assignment: CDR1 MNHEY and CDR2 SVGAGI. CDR3 length: 15 amino acids. The ends were cut back, 6 bases at V and 0 bases at J, with 12 bases in the middle. CDR3 residues: CASSPTGVSGNTIYF. Here the CDR3 DNA reads TGTGCCAGCAGCCCTACAGGTGTCTCTGGAAACACCATATATTTT.

The rearrangement uses TRBV18 and TRBJ2-3; tentative D call: TRBD2 (6 bases). The length of the CDR3 is 15 residues. CDR1 is KGHSH, CDR2 LQKENI, per germline. V was clipped by 6 bases and J by 0 bases, with 13 bases between them. This chain's CDR3 is CASSSTSLSTDTQYF. The CDR3 region has the DNA TGTGCCAGCTCGTCCACTAGCCTTAGCACAGATACGCAGTATTTT. Variable domain in full (rest from reference TRBV18 and TRBJ2-3): NAGVMQNPRHLVRRRGQEARLRCSPMKGHSHVYWYRQLPEEGLKFMVYLQKENIIDESGMPKERFSAEFPKEGPSILRIQQVVRGDSAAYFCASSSTSLSTDTQYFGPGTRLTVL.

About this clone itself: This same CDR3 is encoded by further DNA sequences in the sample. The J gene is TRBJ1-5, the V gene TRBV15; D remains unclear. The CDR3 is 13 amino acids. Germline V CDR1 and CDR2: LNHNV, YYDKDF (reference sequence). V was cut by 3 bases and J by 7 bases, with 10 bases left in between. The CDR3 loop is CATSRDNGQPQHF. Written as DNA, the CDR3 is TGTGCCACCAGCAGGGATAATGGGCAGCCCCAGCATTTT.

J is TRBJ1-6 and V is TRBV27; 9 nucleotides line up with TRBD1. Germline CDR1 and CDR2: MNHEY and SMNVEV (reference sequence). This CDR3 contains 16 residues. J lost 10 bases, V lost 7 bases, and 14 bases had no gene match. The CDR3 sequence: CASTISTGTGNSPLHF. In DNA, the CDR3 is TGTGCCAGCACTATCTCTACCGGGACAGGGAACTCACCCCTCCACTTT.

CDR3 amino acids: CASSPSPPTEAFF. In DNA, the CDR3 is TGTGCCAGCTCACCAAGCCCACCGACTGAAGCTTTCTTT. The chain combines TRBV18 with TRBJ1-1; D not certain. The CDR3 loop spans 13 amino acids. From germline, CDR1 is KGHSH and CDR2 LQKENI. The ends were cut back, 2 bases at V and 5 bases at J, with 9 bases in the middle.

The chain carries TRBV6-5 and TRBJ2-1; 9 positions agree with TRBD1. Germline V gene sequence: CDR1 MNHEY, CDR2 SVGAGI. With 6 bases clipped from V and 5 bases from J, the junction kept 5 bases outside the gene matches. The CDR3 sequence is 14 residues long. CDR3 loop: CASRYGDRDNEQFF. CDR3 in DNA: TGTGCCAGCAGATACGGGGACAGGGACAATGAGCAGTTCTTC.

The table lists this clone with a count of one. J is TRBJ1-1 and V is TRBV29-1, with no clear D. The CDR3 has 11 residues. The germline V gene has CDR1 SQVTM and CDR2 ANQGSEA. V dropped 6 bases and J dropped 6 bases, with 11 bases sitting between them. The CDR3 spells CSVHSRSEAFF. The CDR3 region has the DNA TGCAGCGTACATTCAAGATCTGAAGCTTTCTTT.

This chain joins TRBV7-8 and TRBJ2-5; 14 bases fit TRBD2. The CDR3 has 18 amino acids. CDR1 is SGHVS, CDR2 FQNEAQ, per germline. Trimming at V came to 3 bases and at J to 6 bases, leaving 12 bases not matched to a gene. As DNA, the CDR3 is TGTGCCAGCAGCTTGGGACTAGCGGGGGCCCGGGTCCGGAAGACCCAGTACTTC. This gives the protein CASSLGLAGARVRKTQYF. Complete variable domain (other parts from reference TRBV7-8 and TRBJ2-5): GAGVSQSPRYKVAKRGQDVALRCDPISGHVSLFWYQQALGQGPEFLTYFQNEAQLDKSGLPSDRFFAERPEGSVSTLKIQRTQQEDSAVYLCASSLGLAGARVRKTQYFGPGTRLLVL.

This clone has only a few counts. An end of the junction differs from the germline gene, which may be a read error. The rearrangement links TRBV29-1 to TRBJ1-2; D ambiguous. The CDR3 is made up of 9 amino acids. Germline V gene sequence: CDR1 SQVTM, CDR2 ANQGSEA. This CDR3 is CSVEPALGF. DNA of the CDR3: TGCAGCGTTGAACCGGCCCTAGGGTTC. The full variable domain, with the rest looked up from reference TRBV29-1 and TRBJ1-2, is SAVISQKPSRDICQRGTSLTIQCQVDSQVTMMFWYRQQPGQSLTLIATANQGSEATYESGFVIDKFPISRPNLTFSTLTVSNMSPEDSSIYLCSVEPALGFGSGTRLTVV.

The V and J genes are TRBV6-6 and TRBJ2-1; D uncertain. The CDR3 contains 8 residues. The ends were cut back, 7 bases at V and 16 bases at J, with 8 bases in the middle. CDR1 MNHNY and CDR2 SVGAGI come from the germline V gene (reference sequence). As DNA, the CDR3 is TGTGCCAGCAATCGAAAATTCTTC. It codes for CASNRKFF.

The rearrangement joins TRBV7-2 to TRBJ2-1, with a possible D match to TRBD2 (5 bases). The germline V gene has CDR1 SGHTA and CDR2 FQGNSA. CDR3 length: 14 amino acids. The V end lost 8 bases, the J end lost 7 bases, and 18 bases lay between the germline ends. CDR3: CASRGGLMRNEQFF. DNA of the CDR3: TGTGCCAGCCGCGGCGGACTCATGCGGAATGAGCAGTTCTTC.

The CDR3 sequence is CASSQGSSSGNTIYF. CDR3 nucleotide sequence: TGCGCCAGCAGCCAAGGGTCTTCCTCTGGAAACACCATATATTTT. This chain connects TRBV4-3 to TRBJ1-3; D gene ambiguous. This CDR3 contains 15 residues. Trimming cost V 1 base and J 0 bases, with 7 bases left between them. Germline loops: CDR1 LGHNA, CDR2 YSLEER.

This clone was seen a few times. The chain links TRBV27 to TRBJ1-6; 7 bases agree with TRBD1. V gave up 4 bases and J gave up 10 bases; unmatched junction bases: 13. In germline, CDR1 is MNHEY, CDR2 SMNVEV (reference sequence). The CDR3 totals 16 residues. CDR3 amino acids: CASSSSRQGGGSPLHF. The CDR3 DNA reads as TGTGCCAGCAGTTCGAGCCGACAGGGTGGTGGCTCACCCCTCCACTTT.

This chain's CDR3 is CASSQGTGVPSYEQYF. Written as DNA, the CDR3 is TGTGCCAGCAGCCAAGGAACAGGGGTACCCTCCTACGAGCAGTACTTC. The rearrangement uses TRBV4-2 and TRBJ2-7; the match to TRBD1 covers 7 bases. This CDR3 has 16 amino acids. Germline lookup yields CDR1 LGHNA and CDR2 YNFKEQ. J gave up 0 bases and V 1 base, and 6 bases lay outside the gene matches.

The genes are TRBV6-5 and TRBJ1-2; no clear D gene. Germline lookup yields CDR1 MNHEY and CDR2 SVGAGI. The CDR3 length is 16 residues. Trimming took off 0 bases at V and 7 bases at J, with 18 bases between the two ends. The CDR3 DNA is TGTGCCAGCAGTTACTCGCCGACAATCCCGGTGGGTGGCTACACCTTC. It yields the protein CASSYSPTIPVGGYTF.

The chain recombines TRBV7-9 with TRBJ2-1, with D maybe TRBD1 (6 bases). This CDR3 comprises 11 residues. Germline loops: CDR1 SEHNR, CDR2 FQNEAQ (reference sequence). Trimming stripped 11 bases from V and 4 bases from J, with 9 bases between. The CDR3 DNA sequence: TGTGCCGGGGGCCTATACAATGAGCAGTTCTTC. This sequence encodes CAGGLYNEQFF.

This chain joins TRBV2 and TRBJ1-1; a weak D match, TRBD1 (6 bases). The CDR3 extends over 14 amino acids. Germline loops: CDR1 SNHLY, CDR2 FYNNEI. V dropped 5 bases and J dropped 6 bases, with 16 bases sitting between them. CDR3 protein: CASSLQGSEAEAFF. Written as DNA, the CDR3 is TGTGCCAGCAGTTTACAGGGTTCCGAGGCTGAAGCTTTCTTT.

V and J are TRBV2 and TRBJ2-4; 9 bases fit TRBD1. Germline V CDR1 and CDR2: SNHLY, FYNNEI. The CDR3 is made up of 14 amino acids. The junction had 4 bases not matched to a gene; V was cut back by 3 bases and J by 7 bases. The CDR3 region is CASSDVQGANIQYF. The CDR3 coding sequence is TGTGCCAGCAGTGACGTACAGGGGGCTAACATTCAGTACTTC. Based on the CDR3 plus reference TRBV2 and TRBJ2-4, the full variable domain is EPEVTQTPSHQVTQMGQEVILRCVPISNHLYFYWYRQILGQKVEFLVSFYNNEISEKSEIFDDQFSVERPDGSNFTLKIRSTKLEDSAMYFCASSDVQGANIQYFGAGTRLSVL.

The chain has TRBV7-9 and TRBJ1-2, with D tentatively TRBD1 (5 bases). Germline values: CDR1 SEHNR, CDR2 FQNEAQ (reference sequence). V dropped 3 bases and J dropped 5 bases, with 16 bases sitting between them. The CDR3 length is 15 residues. In nucleotides, the CDR3 is TGTGCCAGCAGCTTGGGTTCGGCAGGGCAATATGGCTACACCTTC. It yields the protein CASSLGSAGQYGYTF.

The rearrangement links TRBV7-3 to TRBJ2-5, with D unclear. Germline V gives CDR1 SGHTA, CDR2 FQGTGA. With 5 bases removed from V and 7 bases from J, the gap between germline ends came to 14 bases. The CDR3 extends over 13 amino acids. Here the CDR3 DNA reads TGTGCCAGCAGCCCAGGCCCCGCTGGGACCCAGTACTTC. Amino acids: CASSPGPAGTQYF.

The chain uses TRBV7-8 and TRBJ1-2; D is possibly TRBD1 (6 bases). The CDR3 sequence is 14 residues long. V shed 4 bases and J shed 10 bases, with 19 bases lying between them. Per the germline V gene, CDR1 is SGHVS and CDR2 is FQNEAQ. In nucleotides, the CDR3 is TGTGCCAGCAGCTCGATCGGGACAAGTATCCCCTACACCTTC. It yields the protein CASSSIGTSIPYTF. The entire variable domain, with the rest obtained from reference TRBV7-8 and TRBJ1-2, is as follows: GAGVSQSPRYKVAKRGQDVALRCDPISGHVSLFWYQQALGQGPEFLTYFQNEAQLDKSGLPSDRFFAERPEGSVSTLKIQRTQQEDSAVYLCASSSIGTSIPYTFGSGTRLTVV.

In this sample, this clone turned up a few times. This sequence joins TRBV27 and TRBJ2-2; no clear D. Trimming shortened V by 6 bases and J by 6 bases, and 11 bases separated the two germline ends. Per germline, CDR1 MNHEY and CDR2 SMNVEV (reference sequence). The CDR3 loop spans 13 amino acids. CDR3 region: CASSPYMAGELFF. In DNA form, the CDR3 reads TGTGCCAGCAGCCCCTATATGGCCGGGGAGCTGTTTTTT.

As concerns this clone: This specimen includes other DNA sequences encoding the same CDR3. V is TRBV5-1 and J is TRBJ1-5; D remains ambiguous. Trimming took off 0 bases at V and 1 base at J, with 5 bases between the two ends. The CDR3 sequence is 14 residues long. CDR1 and CDR2 from the germline V gene are SGHRS and YFSETQ. The CDR3 sequence is CASSLGGSNQPQHF. CDR3 nucleotides: TGCGCCAGCAGCTTGGGTGGGAGCAATCAGCCCCAGCATTTT.

The chain carries TRBV7-9 and TRBJ2-5, with 9 positions matching TRBD1. Trimming removed 5 bases from V and 1 base from J; junction bases left unmatched: 2. Germline CDR1 reads SEHNR; CDR2 reads FQNEAQ (reference sequence). The CDR3 is 14 residues long. The CDR3 DNA reads as TGTGCCAGCAGCCAGGACAGGGGCCAAGAGACCCAGTACTTC. Amino acid sequence: CASSQDRGQETQYF.

The chain is built from TRBV19 and TRBJ2-5; TRBD2 is a possible D gene (5 bases). Germline values: CDR1 LNHDA, CDR2 SQIVND (reference sequence). Trimming removed 5 bases from V and 1 base from J, with 14 bases in between. The CDR3 is 15 amino acids. The CDR3 loop is CASSGSGSTQETQYF. CDR3 sequence (DNA): TGTGCCAGTAGTGGGTCGGGGTCAACCCAAGAGACCCAGTACTTC.

A single count supports this clone. The rearrangement uses TRBV2 and TRBJ2-3; 14 bases agree with TRBD2. V gave up 7 bases and J gave up 6 bases; unmatched junction bases: 9. Germline values: CDR1 SNHLY, CDR2 FYNNEI. The CDR3 runs to 16 residues. CDR3 in amino acids: CASMAVGLAGADTQYF. CDR3 in DNA: TGTGCCAGCATGGCTGTGGGACTAGCGGGGGCTGATACGCAGTATTTT.

The chain combines TRBV2 with TRBJ1-1; D gene unclear. The CDR3 contains 13 residues. Germline V gene sequence: CDR1 SNHLY, CDR2 FYNNEI. V was shortened by 4 bases and J by 3 bases, with 9 bases between the two germline ends. CDR3 protein: CASSGEGYTEAFF. The CDR3 coding sequence is TGTGCCAGCAGTGGAGAAGGATACACTGAAGCTTTCTTT.